These 11 T cell receptor beta chains were all obtained from the same sample, sequenced in a study of T-cell reconstitution after alpha-beta-depleted transplantation in children. Molecular barcoding with unique molecular identifiers was used for the TCRbeta library. One entry per CDR3 protein, called by TCRdb with MiXCR from the PCR reads. The data show fewer than 700,000 distinct CDR3 sequences, around 23% seen once. The specimen comprised PBMCs, mostly from graft donor cells, sampled 360 days after TCRalphabeta/CD19-depleted stem cell transplant. These TCRs come from a boy under two years old who had a stem cell transplant for acute myeloid leukemia, so the T cells may come from the graft donor.

This clonotype appeared a few times. The chain is built from TRBV19 and TRBJ2-5; 9 bases are a match to TRBD1. Germline-derived CDR1 and CDR2 are LNHDA and SQIVND (reference sequence). This CDR3 comprises 16 residues. With V trimmed by 7 bases and J by 3 bases, 12 bases remained unmatched. The CDR3 nucleotides read TGTGCCAGTACCTCGATCGGGGACAGGGTAAAAGAGACCCAGTACTTC. Its protein product is CASTSIGDRVKETQYF.

This chain connects TRBV4-3 to TRBJ2-2, with a weak D call TRBD1 (6 bases). The CDR3 loop spans 15 amino acids. CDR1 and CDR2 from the germline V gene are LGHNA and YSLEER. The ends were cut back, 2 bases at V and 0 bases at J, with 7 bases in the middle. CDR3 region: CASSQQGTNTGELFF. CDR3 coding DNA: TGCGCCAGCAGCCAACAGGGGACGAACACCGGGGAGCTGTTTTTT.

This clonotype was picked up a small number of times. The V call is TRBV29-1, the J call TRBJ2-1; maybe TRBD2 (6 bases). The CDR3 consists of 15 residues. Germline V lookup: CDR1 SQVTM, CDR2 ANQGSEA. The CDR3 sequence: CRVHVRDSSYNEQFF. The CDR3 DNA follows: TGCAGAGTCCATGTTCGGGACTCCTCCTACAATGAGCAGTTCTTC.

This clonotype was seen at least ten times. The V and J genes are TRBV12-3 or TRBV12-4 and TRBJ2-1; 14 bases align to TRBD2. V lost 3 bases, J lost 0 bases, and 13 bases stayed unmatched. The CDR3 extends over 21 amino acids. CDR3 region: CASSFSIPGLAGASSYNEQFF. The CDR3 DNA is TGTGCCAGCAGTTTTTCGATTCCGGGACTAGCGGGGGCCAGCTCCTACAATGAGCAGTTCTTC.

The DNA for the CDR3 is TGTGCCCCCTGGGCCATACAGGGCGGCATGGACAATGAGCAGTTCTTC. It specifies CAPWAIQGGMDNEQFF. V and J are TRBV27 and TRBJ2-1, with a weak D call TRBD1 (6 bases). The germline gives CDR1 MNHEY, CDR2 SMNVEV (reference sequence). CDR3 length equals 16 residues. V lost 11 bases and J 5 bases, leaving 25 bases between the germline ends.

Many counts were recorded for this clonotype. The chain recombines TRBV12-3 or TRBV12-4 with TRBJ2-1; 7 positions agree with TRBD2. V was pared by 2 bases and J by 5 bases, with 6 bases of the junction left unmatched. This CDR3 comprises 15 residues. DNA of the CDR3: TGTGCCAGCAGTTTAACGTCTAGCGGACACAATGAGCAGTTCTTC. Its protein product is CASSLTSSGHNEQFF.

V is TRBV27 and J is TRBJ1-3, with D unclear. The CDR3 runs 15 residues. Trimming stripped 8 bases from V and 0 bases from J, with 14 bases between. Per germline, CDR1 MNHEY and CDR2 SMNVEV (reference sequence). The CDR3 coding sequence is TGTGCCAGCGACTCTTCAGCCTTCTCTGGAAACACCATATATTTT. This gives the protein CASDSSAFSGNTIYF.

On this clonotype: A much more abundant neighbour one base away suggests this may be a read error. This chain joins TRBV25-1 and TRBJ2-1; D gene unclear. Germline V gene lookup returns CDR1 MGHDK and CDR2 SYGVNS. CDR3 length: 11 residues. The germline V and J ends were trimmed by 2 bases and 5 bases, with 1 base remaining between them. DNA for the CDR3: TGTGCCAGCAGTGAAAACAATGAGCAGTTCTTC. It yields the protein CASSENNEQFF.

This clonotype was observed many times. The chain employs TRBV6-2 or TRBV6-3 and TRBJ2-2; maybe TRBD1 (6 bases). V lost 2 bases, J lost 1 base, and 14 bases lay in between. CDR3 size: 17 residues. Germline V gene data show CDR1 as MNHEY and CDR2 as SVGEGT. In DNA form, the CDR3 reads TGTGCCAGCAGTTACCCACCCTCGGACAGGAACACCGGGGAGCTGTTTTTT. It codes for CASSYPPSDRNTGELFF.

This clonotype showed up many times. V is TRBV10-3 and J is TRBJ1-2; D is unresolved. The CDR3 extends over 14 amino acids. Germline V gives CDR1 ENHRY, CDR2 SYGVKD. V was shortened by 0 bases and J by 4 bases, with 9 bases between the two germline ends. The chain's CDR3 is CAISESEAVYGYTF. The CDR3 nucleotides read TGTGCCATCAGTGAGTCCGAGGCAGTCTATGGCTACACCTTC.

The chain carries TRBV6-4 and TRBJ2-4; tentatively, D is TRBD1 (5 bases). V lost 7 bases, J lost 2 bases, and 15 bases lay in between. Germline lookup yields CDR1 MRHNA and CDR2 SNTAGT. This CDR3 is built from 15 residues. In DNA form, the CDR3 reads TGTGCCAGCAATAGCCAGGGATTATCCAAAAACATTCAGTACTTC. This codes for CASNSQGLSKNIQYF.